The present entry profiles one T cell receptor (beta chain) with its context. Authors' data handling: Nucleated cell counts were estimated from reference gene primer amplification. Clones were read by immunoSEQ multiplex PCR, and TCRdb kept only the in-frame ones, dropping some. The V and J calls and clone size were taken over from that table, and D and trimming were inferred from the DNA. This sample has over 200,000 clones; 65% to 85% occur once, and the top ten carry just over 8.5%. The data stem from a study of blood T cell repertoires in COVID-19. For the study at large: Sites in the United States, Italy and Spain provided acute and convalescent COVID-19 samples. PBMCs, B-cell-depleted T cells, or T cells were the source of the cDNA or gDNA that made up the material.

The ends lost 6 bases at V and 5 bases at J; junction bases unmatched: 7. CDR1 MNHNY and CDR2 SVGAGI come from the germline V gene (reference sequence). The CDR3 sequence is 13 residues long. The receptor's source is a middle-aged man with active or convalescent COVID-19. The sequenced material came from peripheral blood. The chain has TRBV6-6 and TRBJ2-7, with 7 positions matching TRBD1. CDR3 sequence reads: CASSPRGWDEQYF. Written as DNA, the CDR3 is TGTGCCAGCAGCCCCAGGGGGTGGGACGAGCAGTACTTC.